This paragraph reports one T cell receptor (beta chain). Antigen specificity is unknown. This sample is part of a study of OX40 agonist ivuxolimab in advanced cancers. Study overall: Intravenous ivuxolimab was administered to patients every 2 weeks at 0.01 to 10 mg/kg.

Baseline, cycle 4 day 1, and cycle 7 day 1 were the blood sampling points. This CDR3 has 14 residues. Per germline, CDR1 SGHAT and CDR2 FQNNGV. Trimming stripped 6 bases from V and 0 bases from J, with 12 bases between. Study outcomes and limitations: Expanded clones were, on average, more numerous among CD8+ T cells than CD4+. Dosing at 0.1 to 3.0 mg/kg was accompanied by clonal expansion of CD4+ and CD8+ blood T cells by week 6.

The repertoire was sequenced with immunoSEQ multiplex PCR; TCRdb's copy has only in-frame clones and lacks some. Seen here are roughly 90,000 clones, 70% to 90% observed once, and the top ten hold 0.7% to 1%. The chain carries TRBV11-2 and TRBJ2-7; D may match TRBD1 or TRBD2 (5 bases each). The sample here was CD4+ or CD8+ T cells sorted from blood, taken in a trial of the OX40 agonist ivuxolimab. This TCR derives from an adult with an advanced solid tumor such as melanoma, head and neck, liver or kidney cancer. This CDR3 is CASRLPGSSYEQYF. The CDR3, as DNA: TGTGCCAGCAGGCTACCAGGGAGCTCCTACGAGCAGTACTTC.